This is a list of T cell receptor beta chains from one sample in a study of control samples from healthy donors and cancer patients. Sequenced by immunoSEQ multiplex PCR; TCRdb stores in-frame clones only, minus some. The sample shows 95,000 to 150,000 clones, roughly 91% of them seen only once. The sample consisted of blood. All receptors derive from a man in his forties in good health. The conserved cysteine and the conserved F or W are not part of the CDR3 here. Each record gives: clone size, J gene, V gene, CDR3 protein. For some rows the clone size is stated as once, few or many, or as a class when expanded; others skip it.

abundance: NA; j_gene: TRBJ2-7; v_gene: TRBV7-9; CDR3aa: AGSLEQSSYEQY
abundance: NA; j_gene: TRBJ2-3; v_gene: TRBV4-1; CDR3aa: ASSPKPDTQY
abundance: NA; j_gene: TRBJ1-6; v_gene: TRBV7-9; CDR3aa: ASRKGDSHSYNSPLH
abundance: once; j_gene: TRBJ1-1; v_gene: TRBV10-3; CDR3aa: AISRDRRRVNTEAF
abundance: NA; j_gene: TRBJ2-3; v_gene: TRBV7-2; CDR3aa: ASSLGLGNTDTQY
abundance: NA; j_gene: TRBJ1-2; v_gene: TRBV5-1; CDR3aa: ATSPRDYGYT
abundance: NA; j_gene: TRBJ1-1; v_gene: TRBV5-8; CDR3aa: ASRWTGANTEAF
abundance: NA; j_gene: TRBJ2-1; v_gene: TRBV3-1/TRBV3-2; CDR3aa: ASSQVRRGAGNEQF
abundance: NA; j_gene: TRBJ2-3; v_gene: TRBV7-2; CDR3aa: ASSFVWGEDTQY
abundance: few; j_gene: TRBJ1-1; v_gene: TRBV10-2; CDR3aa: ASSLSGGKAF
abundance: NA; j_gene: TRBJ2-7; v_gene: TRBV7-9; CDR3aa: ASSPWTGVEQY
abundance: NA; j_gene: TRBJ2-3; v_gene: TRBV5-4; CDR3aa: ASSPTPGTAITDTQY
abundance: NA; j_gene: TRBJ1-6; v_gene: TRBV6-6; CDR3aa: ASSPPRAYNSPLH
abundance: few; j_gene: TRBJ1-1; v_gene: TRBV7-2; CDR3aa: ASSLVWGRGANTEAF
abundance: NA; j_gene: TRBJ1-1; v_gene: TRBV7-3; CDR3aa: ASRLGTGNTEAF
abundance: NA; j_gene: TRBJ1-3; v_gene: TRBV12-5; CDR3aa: ASGLRLQSSGNTIY
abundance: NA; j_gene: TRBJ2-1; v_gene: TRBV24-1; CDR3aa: ATSDDPGTAYNEQF
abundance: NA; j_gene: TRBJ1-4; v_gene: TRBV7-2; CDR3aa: ASGGGANEKLF
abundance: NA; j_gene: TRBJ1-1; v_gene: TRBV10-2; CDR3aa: ASSDRTGGTAAF